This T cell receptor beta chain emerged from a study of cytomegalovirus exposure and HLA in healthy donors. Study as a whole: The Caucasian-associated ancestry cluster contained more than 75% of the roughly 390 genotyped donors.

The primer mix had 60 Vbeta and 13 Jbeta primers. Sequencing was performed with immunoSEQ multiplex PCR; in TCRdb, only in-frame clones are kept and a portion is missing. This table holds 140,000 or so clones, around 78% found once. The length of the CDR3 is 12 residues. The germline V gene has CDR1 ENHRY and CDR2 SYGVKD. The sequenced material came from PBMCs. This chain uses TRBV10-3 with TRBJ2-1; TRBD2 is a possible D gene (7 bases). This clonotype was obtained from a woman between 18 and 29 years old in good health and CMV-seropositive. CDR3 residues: CASGGTYNEQFF. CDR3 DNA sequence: TGTGCTTCGGGGGGCACATACAATGAGCAGTTCTTC.